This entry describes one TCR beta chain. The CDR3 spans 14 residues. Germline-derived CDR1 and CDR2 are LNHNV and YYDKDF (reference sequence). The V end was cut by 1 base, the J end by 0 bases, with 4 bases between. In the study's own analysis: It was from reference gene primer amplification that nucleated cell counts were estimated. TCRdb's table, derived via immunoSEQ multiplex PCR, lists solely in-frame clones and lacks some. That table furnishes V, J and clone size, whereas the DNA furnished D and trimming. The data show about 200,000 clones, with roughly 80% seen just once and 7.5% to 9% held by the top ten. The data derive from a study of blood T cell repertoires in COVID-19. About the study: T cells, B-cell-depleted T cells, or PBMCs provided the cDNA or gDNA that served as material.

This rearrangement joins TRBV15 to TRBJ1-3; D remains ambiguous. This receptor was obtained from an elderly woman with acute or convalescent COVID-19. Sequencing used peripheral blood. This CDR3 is CATSRGISGNTIYF. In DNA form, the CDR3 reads TGTGCCACCAGCAGAGGTATCTCTGGAAACACCATATATTTT. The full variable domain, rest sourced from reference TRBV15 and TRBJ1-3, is DAMVIQNPRYQVTQFGKPVTLSCSQTLNHNVMYWYQQKSSQAPKLLFHYYDKDFNNEADTPDNFQSRRPNTSFCFLDIRSPGLGDTAMYLCATSRGISGNTIYFGEGSWLTVV.